This is a list of T cell receptor beta chains from one sample in a study of T cell responses to AZD1222 COVID-19 vaccine. Sequencing used immunoSEQ multiplex PCR; TCRdb keeps in-frame clones, though not all of them. The profile shows about 62,000 clones, around nine tenths of them singletons. The material sequenced was peripheral blood, taken on day 0 of AZD1222 vaccination. Receptor source: an adult in good health. The CDR3 runs from the conserved cysteine through the conserved F or W. D genes are given only for firm matches.

v_call: TRBV15
d_call: TRBD2
j_call: TRBJ2-7
cdr3_aa: CATSRGGYPYEQYF

v_call: TRBV4-1
d_call: -
j_call: TRBJ1-5
cdr3_aa: CASSQDRGDNQPQHF

v_call: TRBV5-1
d_call: -
j_call: TRBJ1-2
cdr3_aa: CASSLSPRGGTYGYTF

v_call: TRBV12-2
d_call: -
j_call: TRBJ1-5
cdr3_aa: CASRPDGQVQGFGDQPQHF

v_call: TRBV30
d_call: -
j_call: TRBJ1-5
cdr3_aa: CAWGQSYSNQPQHF

v_call: TRBV18
d_call: TRBD1
j_call: TRBJ2-2
cdr3_aa: CASSPPSRGLTGELFF

v_call: TRBV2
d_call: -
j_call: TRBJ1-2
cdr3_aa: CASRKEAGFYGYTF

v_call: TRBV6-2/TRBV6-3
d_call: TRBD1
j_call: TRBJ1-2
cdr3_aa: CASSDSGQGGYGYTF

v_call: TRBV3-1/TRBV3-2
d_call: TRBD1
j_call: TRBJ1-1
cdr3_aa: CASSQADRVPEAFF

v_call: TRBV12-3/TRBV12-4
d_call: -
j_call: TRBJ2-6
cdr3_aa: CASRPSGANVLTF

v_call: TRBV6-5
d_call: -
j_call: TRBJ1-1
cdr3_aa: CASSLGRNLNTEAFF

v_call: TRBV10-2
d_call: -
j_call: TRBJ1-5
cdr3_aa: CASTQGDNQPQHF

v_call: TRBV2
d_call: TRBD1
j_call: TRBJ2-2
cdr3_aa: CASRGTGEGGELFF

v_call: TRBV30
d_call: TRBD1
j_call: TRBJ1-3
cdr3_aa: CALQGYSGNTIYF

v_call: TRBV5-4
d_call: -
j_call: TRBJ1-6
cdr3_aa: CATGGANSPLHF

v_call: TRBV29-1
d_call: -
j_call: TRBJ1-2
cdr3_aa: CSVDGQNYGYTF

v_call: TRBV7-9
d_call: -
j_call: TRBJ1-1
cdr3_aa: CASSTSRTEAFF

v_call: TRBV6-5
d_call: TRBD1
j_call: TRBJ1-2
cdr3_aa: CASSYKGGGGYVYTF